Described below is a single T cell receptor (beta chain) sequence and its context. This entry comes from a study of shared clonotypes between healthy human individuals. Profiling relied on immunoSEQ multiplex PCR, and the TCRdb table lists in-frame clones only, not all of them. Altogether a few million clones are present, 85% to 95% being singletons, with the ten largest covering 0.39%. This CDR3 is built from 15 residues. CDR1 is SGHRS, CDR2 YFSETQ, per germline. The V and J ends lost 4 bases and 4 bases respectively, with 17 bases between them. The V and J genes are TRBV5-1 and TRBJ1-2; D is possibly TRBD1 (6 bases). The sequenced material came from naive CD4+ T cells from PBMCs. Subset here: CD45RA+ positively selected. The TCR was taken from a man between 18 and 35 years old in good health. Some clones in this sample may be carry-over from other donors' samples. The CDR3 coding sequence is TGCGCCAGCAGCCCTACCATACAGGGCCTCTATGGCTACACCTTC. Residues: CASSPTIQGLYGYTF.